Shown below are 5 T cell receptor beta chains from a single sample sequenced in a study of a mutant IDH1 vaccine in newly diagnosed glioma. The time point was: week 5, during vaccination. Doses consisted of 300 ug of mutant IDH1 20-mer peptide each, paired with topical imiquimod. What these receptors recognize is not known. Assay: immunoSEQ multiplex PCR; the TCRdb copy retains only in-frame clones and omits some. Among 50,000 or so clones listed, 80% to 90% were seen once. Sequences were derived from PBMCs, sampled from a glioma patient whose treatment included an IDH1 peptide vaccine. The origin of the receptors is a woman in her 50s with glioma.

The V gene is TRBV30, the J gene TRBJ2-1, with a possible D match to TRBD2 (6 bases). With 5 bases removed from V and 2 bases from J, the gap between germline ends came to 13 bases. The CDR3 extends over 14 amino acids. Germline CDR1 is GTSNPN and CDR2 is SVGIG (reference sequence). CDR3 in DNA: TGTGCCTGGGGAGGGGACGTTACCTACAATGAGCAGTTCTTC. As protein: CAWGGDVTYNEQFF.

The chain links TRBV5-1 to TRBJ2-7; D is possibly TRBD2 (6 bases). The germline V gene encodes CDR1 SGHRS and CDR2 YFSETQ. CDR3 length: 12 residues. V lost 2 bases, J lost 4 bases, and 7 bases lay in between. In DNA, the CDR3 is TGCGCCAGCAGCTTCGCGGGGTACGAGCAGTACTTC. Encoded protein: CASSFAGYEQYF.

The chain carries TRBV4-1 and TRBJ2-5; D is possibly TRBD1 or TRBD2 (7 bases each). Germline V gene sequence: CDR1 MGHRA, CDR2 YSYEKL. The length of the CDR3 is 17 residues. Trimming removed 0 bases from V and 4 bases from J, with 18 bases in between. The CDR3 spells CASSQDVQGGVGETQYF. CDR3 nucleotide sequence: TGCGCCAGCAGCCAAGATGTTCAGGGGGGGGTAGGAGAGACCCAGTACTTC.

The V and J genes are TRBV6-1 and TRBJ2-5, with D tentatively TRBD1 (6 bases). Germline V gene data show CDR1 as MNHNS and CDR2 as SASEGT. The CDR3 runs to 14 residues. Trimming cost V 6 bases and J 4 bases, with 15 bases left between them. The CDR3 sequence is CASRSRGVGETQYF. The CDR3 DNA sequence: TGTGCCAGCAGAAGCAGGGGTGTGGGAGAGACCCAGTACTTC.

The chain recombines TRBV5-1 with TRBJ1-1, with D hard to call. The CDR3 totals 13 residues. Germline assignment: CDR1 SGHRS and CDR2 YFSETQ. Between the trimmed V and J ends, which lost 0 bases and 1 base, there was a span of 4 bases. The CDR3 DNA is TGCGCCAGCAGCTTGGGGGGGAACACTGAAGCTTTCTTT. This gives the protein CASSLGGNTEAFF. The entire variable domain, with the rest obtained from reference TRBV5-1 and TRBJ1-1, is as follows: KAGVTQTPRYLIKTRGQQVTLSCSPISGHRSVSWYQQTPGQGLQFLFEYFSETQRNKGNFPGRFSGRQFSNSRSEMNVSTLELGDSALYLCASSLGGNTEAFFGQGTRLTVV.